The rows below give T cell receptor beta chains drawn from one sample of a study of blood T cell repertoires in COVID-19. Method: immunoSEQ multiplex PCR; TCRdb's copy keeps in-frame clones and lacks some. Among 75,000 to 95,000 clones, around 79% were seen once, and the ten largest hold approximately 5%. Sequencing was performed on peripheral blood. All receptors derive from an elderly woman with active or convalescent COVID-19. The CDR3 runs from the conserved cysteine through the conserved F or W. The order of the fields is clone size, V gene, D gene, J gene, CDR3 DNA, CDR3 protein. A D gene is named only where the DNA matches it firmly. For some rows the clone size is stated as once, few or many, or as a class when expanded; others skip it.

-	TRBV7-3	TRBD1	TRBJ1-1	TGTGCCAGCAGCTTTTCACAGGGGGCTGAAGCTTTCTTT	CASSFSQGAEAFF
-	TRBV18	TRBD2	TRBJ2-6	TGTGCCAGCTCACCACTCAGCGGGAGGGCCCTCACCGGGGCCAACGTCCTGACTTTC	CASSPLSGRALTGANVLTF
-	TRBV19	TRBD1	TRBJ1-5	TGTGCCAGTAGTAAAGACAGGGACAATCAGCCCCAGCATTTT	CASSKDRDNQPQHF
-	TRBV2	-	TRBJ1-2	TGTGCCAGCAGTGTGTCGCAGAACTATGGCTACACCTTC	CASSVSQNYGYTF
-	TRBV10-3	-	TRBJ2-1	TGTGCCATCAGCGGACAGAGTCAATACAATGAGCAGTTCTTC	CAISGQSQYNEQFF
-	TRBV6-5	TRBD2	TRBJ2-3	TGTGCCAGCAGTTACTCGTGGCGTGCCGGGGGGGATACGCAGTATTTT	CASSYSWRAGGDTQYF
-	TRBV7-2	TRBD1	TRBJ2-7	TGTGCCAGCAGCCTCCGGACAGGGGGCTTAAGCTCCTACGAGCAGTACTTC	CASSLRTGGLSSYEQYF
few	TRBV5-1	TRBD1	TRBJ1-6	TGCGCCAGCAGCGGGGGACAGGAGGGTTCACCCCTCCACTTT	CASSGGQEGSPLHF
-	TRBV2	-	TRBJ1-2	TGTGCCAGCAGGGGGGAAACCAGGGGTCGCCCTTTAGGCTACACCTTC	CASRGETRGRPLGYTF
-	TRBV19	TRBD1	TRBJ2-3	TGTGCCAGTAGTCCCGGGACAGGGACAGATACGCAGTATTTT	CASSPGTGTDTQYF
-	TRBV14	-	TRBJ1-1	TGTGCCAGCAGCCAACAATGGAGAACTGAAGCTTTCTTT	CASSQQWRTEAFF
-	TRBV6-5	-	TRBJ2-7	TGTGCCAGCAGTTACATGGGCAGGGGATCTGACGAGCAGTACTTC	CASSYMGRGSDEQYF
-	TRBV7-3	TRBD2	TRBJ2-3	TGTGCCAGCAGCTTAAGACTAGCGGGCCGCACAGATACGCAGTATTTT	CASSLRLAGRTDTQYF
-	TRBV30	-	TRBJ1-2	TGTGCCTGGGACGGTTCTAACTATGGCTACACCTTC	CAWDGSNYGYTF
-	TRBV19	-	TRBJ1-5	TGTGCCAGTAAGAGTGCACGGTATAGCAATCAGCCCCAGCATTTT	CASKSARYSNQPQHF